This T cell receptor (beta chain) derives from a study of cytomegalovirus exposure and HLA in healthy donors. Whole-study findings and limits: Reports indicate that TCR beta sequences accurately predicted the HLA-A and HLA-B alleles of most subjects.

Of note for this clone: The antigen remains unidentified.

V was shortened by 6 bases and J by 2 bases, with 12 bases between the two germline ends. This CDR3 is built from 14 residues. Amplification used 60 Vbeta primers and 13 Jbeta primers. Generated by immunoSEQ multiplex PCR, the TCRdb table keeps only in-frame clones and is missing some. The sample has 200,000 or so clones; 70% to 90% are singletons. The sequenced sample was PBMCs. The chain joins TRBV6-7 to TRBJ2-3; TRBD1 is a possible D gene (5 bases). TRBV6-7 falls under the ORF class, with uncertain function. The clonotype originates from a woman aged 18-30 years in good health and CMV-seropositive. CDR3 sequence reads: CASRTDSLTDTQYF. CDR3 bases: TGTGCCAGCAGGACCGACAGTCTCACAGATACGCAGTATTTT.